The 9 T cell receptor beta chains below all came from one sample that was sequenced in a study of blood T cell repertoires in COVID-19. The protocol was immunoSEQ multiplex PCR, while the TCRdb copy is restricted to in-frame clones and leaves out a portion. The table includes roughly 200,000 clones, over 80% detected once. The specimen was PBMCs or T cells enriched from blood (not recorded which). These receptors were taken from a woman aged 25-40 years who had been exposed to COVID-19.

The sample holds one count of this clone. CDR3 in amino acids: CASSDGTGGFYEQYF. The CDR3 region has the DNA TGTGCCAGCAGCGACGGGACAGGGGGTTTTTACGAGCAGTACTTC. The V call is TRBV9, the J call TRBJ2-7, with 11 nucleotides matching TRBD1. This CDR3 has 15 residues. Germline assignment: CDR1 SGDLS and CDR2 YYNGEE. The V gene end was trimmed by 3 bases and the J gene end by 4 bases; junction bases not matched to a gene: 6.

J is TRBJ2-2 and V is TRBV29-1, with TRBD1 as a possible D gene (5 bases). The CDR3 sequence is 13 residues long. Looked up from germline, CDR1 is SQVTM and CDR2 is ANQGSEA. Trimming took off 8 bases at V and 0 bases at J, with 10 bases between the two ends. In nucleotides, the CDR3 is TGCAGCAGCCAGACAGCGAACACCGGGGAGCTGTTTTTT. Amino acids: CSSQTANTGELFF.

The chain recombines TRBV21-1 with TRBJ1-2. TRBV21-1 is labeled a pseudogene. The CDR3 is 14 amino acids. The CDR3 DNA follows: TGTGCCAGCAGCACTTGGGGGGACGACTATGGCTACACCTTC. Amino acids: CASSTWGDDYGYTF.

V is TRBV5-8 and J is TRBJ1-2; possibly TRBD1 for D (5 bases). V gave up 4 bases and J gave up 10 bases, with 11 bases separating them. The CDR3 runs to 11 residues. The germline V gene encodes CDR1 SGHTS and CDR2 YDEGEE. In DNA form, the CDR3 reads TGTGCCAGCAGCCGGTCGGGGGTCTACACCTTC. Its protein product is CASSRSGVYTF. The full variable domain, in which reference TRBV5-8 and TRBJ1-2 provide the parts outside the CDR3, is EAGVTQSPTHLIKTRGQQATLRCSPISGHTSVYWYQQALGLGLQFLLWYDEGEERNRGNFPPRFSGRQFPNYSSELNVNALELEDSALYLCASSRSGVYTFGSGTRLTVV.

The rearrangement links TRBV15 to TRBJ1-6; TRBD1 aligns across 8 bases. The CDR3 totals 16 residues. Germline V gives CDR1 LNHNV, CDR2 YYDKDF (reference sequence). V was pared by 0 bases and J by 11 bases, with 9 bases of the junction left unmatched. CDR3 sequence: CATSRDPGTGSPPLHF. In DNA, the CDR3 is TGTGCCACCAGCAGAGATCCCGGGACAGGCAGCCCACCCCTCCACTTT. Looking up the rest from reference TRBV15 and TRBJ1-6 gives the full variable domain: DAMVIQNPRYQVTQFGKPVTLSCSQTLNHNVMYWYQQKSSQAPKLLFHYYDKDFNNEADTPDNFQSRRPNTSFCFLDIRSPGLGDTAMYLCATSRDPGTGSPPLHFGNGTRLTVT.

V usage is TRBV5-5 and J usage is TRBJ2-7, with D unresolved. Germline assignment: CDR1 SGHKS and CDR2 YYEKEE (reference sequence). The CDR3 runs to 11 residues. The V and J ends lost 0 bases and 7 bases respectively, with 5 bases between them. CDR3 in amino acids: CASSLVEEQYF. The CDR3 nucleotides are TGTGCCAGCAGCTTGGTTGAGGAGCAGTACTTC.

The rearrangement links TRBV9 to TRBJ2-6; the match to TRBD1 covers 8 bases. The CDR3 runs 17 residues. The V gene's germline CDR1 is SGDLS and CDR2 YYNGEE. V gave up 4 bases and J gave up 3 bases; unmatched junction bases: 9. CDR3 amino acids: CASSSPGTGFGANVLTF. The CDR3 DNA sequence: TGTGCCAGCAGCTCGCCGGGGACAGGTTTTGGGGCCAACGTCCTGACTTTC.

The genes are TRBV5-1 and TRBJ1-4; D is possibly TRBD1 (5 bases). V shed 3 bases and J shed 7 bases, with 13 bases lying between them. The CDR3 totals 14 residues. Germline V gene data show CDR1 as SGHRS and CDR2 as YFSETQ. This CDR3 is CASSSQGVGEKLFF. As DNA, the CDR3 is TGCGCCAGCAGCTCCCAGGGTGTAGGTGAAAAACTGTTTTTT.

This rearrangement joins TRBV19 to TRBJ1-2; TRBD1 matches 8 bases. Germline V gene data show CDR1 as LNHDA and CDR2 as SQIVND (reference sequence). The V and J ends lost 9 bases and 4 bases, in that order; junction bases with no gene match: 16. The CDR3 runs to 16 residues. CDR3 protein: CASRTRSQGASYGYTF. The CDR3 DNA is TGTGCCAGCCGCACCCGATCCCAGGGGGCGAGCTATGGCTACACCTTC.